The following is a T cell receptor (beta chain) sequence with its context. What it binds is unknown. These data belong to a study of T cell responses to AZD1222 COVID-19 vaccine. This CDR3 comprises 15 residues. Germline CDR1 reads SNHLY; CDR2 reads FYNNEI. V lost 8 bases to trimming and J lost 7 bases; unmatched junction nucleotides: 12. The protocol was immunoSEQ multiplex PCR, while the TCRdb copy is restricted to in-frame clones and leaves out a portion. This table holds about 73,000 clones, 88% found once. Findings and caveats of the study: In a largely white British group with more females than males, clonal diversity was possibly underestimated.

The sequenced sample was peripheral blood, obtained on day 0 of AZD1222 vaccination. This receptor was taken from an adult in good health. The genes are TRBV2 and TRBJ2-4; TRBD2 agrees at 9 bases. In DNA, the CDR3 is TGTGCCAGCGGAGCGAGCGGGGGGAATCGGAACATTCAGTACTTC. Its protein is CASGASGGNRNIQYF.